This T cell receptor (beta chain) was profiled in a study of T cell responses to AZD1222 COVID-19 vaccine (dated by TCRdb to the early 2020s). Notes on the research overall: AZD1222 recipients given second doses at about 4 weeks or at about 12 weeks were pooled, since spike-specific TCR depth and breadth were not found to differ between the two schedules. A total of under 250 trial participants underwent TCR sequencing, of whom 207 had received two doses of AZD1222 and about 25 had received two doses of the MenACWY control vaccine. Trial participants were enrolled into age subgroups of 18-55, 56-69 and 70-plus years, which contained 148, 28 and 57 TCR-sequenced participants, respectively. General findings and caveats noted by the study authors: The whole spike protein was spanned by vaccine-associated CD4 TCRs, and dominant responses were seen in regions 160-218 and 743-854. Conclusions about previously exposed vaccinees are limited, since just a handful of AZD1222 recipients were seropositive for SARS-CoV-2 at baseline. Because no samples from the day 14 peak response were available, repertoires could be characterized only after the peak T cell response. Reportedly, close to half of the unique spike-specific TCRs recognized epitopes lying outside the regions that are mutated in the B.1.351 and B.1.1.7 variants. The 56-69-year group was small, and its depth increase did not reach significance, likely because of low power. Participants were mostly white British, with more females than males. The authors suggested clonal diversity may have been underestimated. A significant rise in spike-specific TCR breadth and depth was observed after two AZD1222 doses relative to day 0 and relative to MenACWY recipients.

The CDR3 regions of human TCRbeta chains were analyzed by immunosequencing. The original methods were these. Repertoire TCRs were matched against a reference library of SARS-CoV-2-specific TCRs generated with the MIRA antigen-specificity platform. Breadth meant the fraction of unique TCRs that were SARS-CoV-2-associated, whereas depth meant the fraction of total T cells that were SARS-CoV-2-associated. Using the MIRA data, every spike-specific TCR was mapped to the spike region that the TCR reacted to and assigned to either a CD4 or a CD8 class. Log10-transformed breadth and depth values were compared by one-way ANOVA with Sidak's multiple comparisons tests. Here the immuneACCESS table is served through TCRdb, limited to in-frame sequences with V and J called. Missing clones are a known gap in these copies; in checked studies unresolved V genes cover under half, and the rest lacks a known reason. The V and J calls and the clone size are those of that table, but D and trimming were determined from the DNA. This sample comprises about 130,000 clones, more than 80% of them detected only once. The ten largest make up 1.5% to 1.9% of the sample.

As for this clone: What this receptor recognizes is not known. Base-call qualities are not available, and no considerably larger clone is one nucleotide away.

This specimen's time point label, per the study, means: baseline before first vaccination. Vaccinee samples were obtained from the UK trials COV001 and COV002, which included a single-blind randomized controlled phase 2/3 trial of AZD1222 (ChAdOx1 nCoV-19) in healthy adults. Trial participant PBMC samples were collected at day 0 and day 28 after the second dose for TCRbeta chain sequencing. For CDR1 and CDR2, the germline V gene lists SGHRS and YFSETQ. V is cut by 4 bases and J by 4 bases, and the space between the germline ends is 11 bases. The CDR3 runs 14 amino acids, cysteine and phenylalanine included. Kept here is only the CDR3 DNA, which spans 42 bases and is read in frame from base 1.

Specimen: peripheral blood, collected on day 0 of AZD1222 vaccination. This chain joins TRBV5-1 to TRBJ2-2, with a weak D call of TRBD2 (5 bases match). The receptor was isolated from an adult in good health. CDR3 reads: CASSTGEFTGELFF. In nucleotides, the sequence is TGCGCCAGCAGCACCGGGGAGTTCACCGGGGAGCTGTTTTTT.